This T cell receptor beta chain was sequenced during a study of a mutant IDH1 vaccine in newly diagnosed glioma. Study-wide context: Across weeks 1, 3, 5, 7, 11, 15, 19 and 23, patients received a vaccination each time, eight in all. General observations from the study: Detectable vaccine-induced immune responses arose in roughly 93% of patients.

The method was immunoSEQ multiplex PCR; TCRdb's version includes in-frame clones alone and lacks a portion of them. Here the sample spans about 41,000 clones, about 78% being singletons. Described time point: week 23, last vaccination. All doses held 300 ug of mutant IDH1 20-mer peptide, with topical imiquimod. As to this clone: Antigen: not known.

Sequenced material: PBMCs, taken from a glioma patient whose treatment included an IDH1 peptide vaccine. This TCR was recovered from a woman in her 40s with glioma. Some clones in this sample may be carry-over from other donors' samples.

Here the CDR3 DNA reads TGCAGCGCGTGGACAGGGGAAGGTGGCTACACCTTC. It is translated as CSAWTGEGGYTF. The chain is built from TRBV29-1 and TRBJ1-2; TRBD1 agrees at 9 bases. From germline, CDR1 is SQVTM and CDR2 ANQGSEA. The J segment lost 7 bases and the V segment lost 7 bases, leaving 7 bases of the junction unmatched. CDR3 length: 12 amino acids.